This TCR beta chain is drawn from a study of blood T cells in healthy people across ages. This clonotype came up a few times. What it binds is unknown. The conserved phenylalanine or tryptophan is not found at the CDR3 terminus, so this likely reflects a read error. The study, taken as a whole, reports: Donor CMV infection status was unknown, possibly confounding age-related changes in expanded clonotypes.

Sample-barcoded 5' priming and a J-beta primer mix drove a second PCR of roughly 7 to 11 cycles. Unique molecular identifiers of 12 random nucleotides labeled each cDNA. In TCRdb, the 5' RACE reads were re-called with MiXCR into one record per CDR3 protein. The profile covers about 800,000 distinct CDR3 sequences, with roughly 25% appearing a single time and roughly 3.8% taken by the ten largest. Germline CDR1 reads LGHNA; CDR2 reads YSLEER. The CDR3 is 14 residues long. Trimming pared 3 bases from V and 5 bases from J, leaving 13 bases between. Samples each had at least 6 micrograms of total RNA extracted. These records were also assigned to another study, of T cells of mothers and their children. That report notes: Mother-child pairs who were related displayed a slightly higher overlap than unrelated pairs, a difference that was non-significant.

This TCR was recovered from a boy aged 5-17 years in good health. The chain links TRBV4-3 to TRBJ1-1; D remains ambiguous. The sample comprised blood. The CDR3 is CASSQVLGNTEAFL. As DNA, the CDR3 is TGCGCCAGCAGCCAGGTACTTGGAAATACTGAAGCTTTCCTT.